These T cell receptor beta chains were read from a single sample in a study of molecular identifiers for immune sequencing clone quantification. TCRdb re-called the PCR reads with MiXCR, one entry per CDR3 protein. The table records around 470,000 distinct CDR3 sequences, roughly 24% of them present only once. The sequenced material came from naive CD8+ T cells from blood, with Jurkat cell RNA spiked in. The receptors stem from a human donor in good health. Some libraries in this study had Jurkat cell RNA spiked in. The CDR3 runs from the conserved cysteine through the conserved F or W. D genes are given only for firm matches. Only part of the rows carry a size: once, few, many, or a class if the clone is expanded.

d_gene: -; abundance: many; v_gene: TRBV20-1; j_gene: TRBJ2-3; CDR3nt: TGCAGTGCTAGAGGCGGCTGGGGGGCGCATGATACGCAGTATTTT; CDR3aa: CSARGGWGAHDTQYF
d_gene: TRBD1; abundance: many; v_gene: TRBV20-1; j_gene: TRBJ2-3; CDR3nt: TGCAGTGCTAGAGGAGGGACAGGGGGCCTAGATACGCAGTATTTT; CDR3aa: CSARGGTGGLDTQYF
d_gene: -; abundance: many; v_gene: TRBV7-2; j_gene: TRBJ2-3; CDR3nt: TGTGCCAGCAGCCAAACTTCACCAATCTCAGATACGCAGTATTTT; CDR3aa: CASSQTSPISDTQYF
d_gene: -; abundance: -; v_gene: TRBV2; j_gene: TRBJ1-6; CDR3nt: TGTGCCAGCAGCACCAACATCAAACGGACGGACTTTCGAGGTTCACCCCTCCACTTT; CDR3aa: CASSTNIKRTDFRGSPLHF
d_gene: -; abundance: many; v_gene: TRBV29-1; j_gene: TRBJ2-2; CDR3nt: TGCAGCATCCCATCGGGCGGCGGGGAGCTGTTTTTT; CDR3aa: CSIPSGGGELFF
d_gene: TRBD1; abundance: many; v_gene: TRBV29-1; j_gene: TRBJ2-7; CDR3nt: TGCAGCGTTGTTTGGACAGGGGGCGAGCAGTACTTC; CDR3aa: CSVVWTGGEQYF
d_gene: -; abundance: -; v_gene: TRBV4-3; j_gene: TRBJ2-7; CDR3nt: TGCGCCAGCAGCCAAGAGAGGGGGGCGGGTGATGAGCAGTACTTC; CDR3aa: CASSQERGAGDEQYF
d_gene: -; abundance: few; v_gene: TRBV6-2/TRBV6-3; j_gene: TRBJ1-5; CDR3nt: TGTGCCAGCAGTTACTCCAGAAATCAGCCCCAGCATTTT; CDR3aa: CASSYSRNQPQHF
d_gene: -; abundance: few; v_gene: TRBV27; j_gene: TRBJ2-7; CDR3nt: TGTGCCAGTATGGGGCAACAGGGAATCTACGAGCAGTACTTC; CDR3aa: CASMGQQGIYEQYF
d_gene: -; abundance: many; v_gene: TRBV20-1; j_gene: TRBJ2-5; CDR3nt: TGCAGTGCTAGAGATCTGGAGACCCAGTACTTC; CDR3aa: CSARDLETQYF
d_gene: TRBD1; abundance: few; v_gene: TRBV7-9; j_gene: TRBJ2-3; CDR3nt: TGTGCCAGCAGCCCCCGGGACAGACCCACAGATACGCAGTATTTT; CDR3aa: CASSPRDRPTDTQYF
d_gene: -; abundance: -; v_gene: TRBV6-1; j_gene: TRBJ2-7; CDR3nt: TGTGCCAGCAGTGAAACTGTACTTCGACGGTACGAGCAGTACTTC; CDR3aa: CASSETVLRRYEQYF
d_gene: -; abundance: few; v_gene: TRBV4-3; j_gene: TRBJ1-3; CDR3nt: TGCGCCAGCAGCCAAGAACTCCATCCAGGCCCCTACTCTGGAAACACCATATATTTT; CDR3aa: CASSQELHPGPYSGNTIYF
d_gene: TRBD1; abundance: -; v_gene: TRBV12-3/TRBV12-4; j_gene: TRBJ2-5; CDR3nt: TGTGCCAGCAGTTTAGGGGACAGCCAAAAAGAGACCCAGTACTTC; CDR3aa: CASSLGDSQKETQYF
d_gene: -; abundance: many; v_gene: TRBV5-1; j_gene: TRBJ2-3; CDR3nt: TGCGCCAGCAGCTCCCCCGTCGGCGGTCGAACAGATACGCAGTATTTT; CDR3aa: CASSSPVGGRTDTQYF
d_gene: TRBD2; abundance: few; v_gene: TRBV12-3/TRBV12-4; j_gene: TRBJ2-1; CDR3nt: TGTGCCAGCAGTACTAAGCGGGACCCCCGGACTTACAATGAGCAGTTCTTC; CDR3aa: CASSTKRDPRTYNEQFF
d_gene: -; abundance: -; v_gene: TRBV5-3; j_gene: TRBJ1-1; CDR3nt: TGTGCCAGCAGCTTTGGGTGGTCGAAGACTGAAGCTTTCTTT; CDR3aa: CASSFGWSKTEAFF
d_gene: -; abundance: -; v_gene: TRBV2; j_gene: TRBJ1-2; CDR3nt: TGTGCCAGCCTACCGACAGGACCCTATGGCTACACCTTC; CDR3aa: CASLPTGPYGYTF
d_gene: -; abundance: -; v_gene: TRBV4-2; j_gene: TRBJ2-7; CDR3nt: TGTGCCAGCAGCCAGTCTAACGAGCAGTACTTC; CDR3aa: CASSQSNEQYF
d_gene: TRBD2; abundance: few; v_gene: TRBV2; j_gene: TRBJ2-3; CDR3nt: TGTGCCAGCAGTGACCCGACTAGCGGGATTCGCACAGATACGCAGTATTTT; CDR3aa: CASSDPTSGIRTDTQYF
d_gene: -; abundance: few; v_gene: TRBV5-4; j_gene: TRBJ1-4; CDR3nt: TGTGCCAGCAGCTCCACAGGATACTCTGAAAAACTGTTTTTT; CDR3aa: CASSSTGYSEKLFF
d_gene: -; abundance: few; v_gene: TRBV9; j_gene: TRBJ1-1; CDR3nt: TGTGCCAGCAGCGTAGAAACAGGGATGAACACTGAAGCTTTCTTT; CDR3aa: CASSVETGMNTEAFF
d_gene: TRBD1; abundance: -; v_gene: TRBV30; j_gene: TRBJ2-2; CDR3nt: TGTGCCTGGCAGACAGGGGTTTACACCGGGGAGCTGTTTTTT; CDR3aa: CAWQTGVYTGELFF
d_gene: TRBD2; abundance: -; v_gene: TRBV12-3/TRBV12-4; j_gene: TRBJ2-3; CDR3nt: TGTGCCAGCAGTTTTGATGGGGGGGTGAGGCCGGATACGCAGTATTTT; CDR3aa: CASSFDGGVRPDTQYF
d_gene: -; abundance: few; v_gene: TRBV7-6; j_gene: TRBJ1-4; CDR3nt: TGTGCCAGCAGTCTAGAATCAGGGCGGGATGAAAAACTGTTTTTT; CDR3aa: CASSLESGRDEKLFF
d_gene: TRBD1; abundance: -; v_gene: TRBV18; j_gene: TRBJ1-1; CDR3nt: TGTGCCAGCTCACCGACAGGGGGCCTCACTGAAGCTTTCTTT; CDR3aa: CASSPTGGLTEAFF
d_gene: -; abundance: -; v_gene: TRBV28; j_gene: TRBJ1-4; CDR3nt: TGTGCCAGCAGTTTACTAGACAATACCGGGGAAGAACTGTTTTTT; CDR3aa: CASSLLDNTGEELFF
d_gene: TRBD1; abundance: few; v_gene: TRBV14; j_gene: TRBJ1-2; CDR3nt: TGTGCCAGCAGCTATGGACAGGAGTATGGCTACACCTTC; CDR3aa: CASSYGQEYGYTF
d_gene: TRBD2; abundance: many; v_gene: TRBV7-9; j_gene: TRBJ2-5; CDR3nt: TGTGCCAGCAGCCCGACTAGCGGGCTACAAGAGACCCAGTACTTC; CDR3aa: CASSPTSGLQETQYF
d_gene: -; abundance: -; v_gene: TRBV27; j_gene: TRBJ2-1; CDR3nt: TGTGCCAGCAGTTTAAGGAACAATGAGCAGTTCTTC; CDR3aa: CASSLRNNEQFF
d_gene: -; abundance: -; v_gene: TRBV12-3/TRBV12-4; j_gene: TRBJ2-5; CDR3nt: TGTGCCAGCAGTTTCCGGGGATTCGGAGAGACCCAGTACTTC; CDR3aa: CASSFRGFGETQYF
d_gene: -; abundance: -; v_gene: TRBV7-8; j_gene: TRBJ2-7; CDR3nt: TGTGCCAGCAGCTTAGAGGCCGGGGTGCACGAGCAGTACTTC; CDR3aa: CASSLEAGVHEQYF
d_gene: -; abundance: many; v_gene: TRBV7-9; j_gene: TRBJ2-4; CDR3nt: TGTGCCAGCAGCTTTGGGGAAAACATTCAGTACTTC; CDR3aa: CASSFGENIQYF
d_gene: -; abundance: few; v_gene: TRBV4-3; j_gene: TRBJ2-7; CDR3nt: TGCGCCAGCAGCCAAGACAGGGCGTTCTCCTACGAGCAGTACTTC; CDR3aa: CASSQDRAFSYEQYF
d_gene: -; abundance: few; v_gene: TRBV2; j_gene: TRBJ2-7; CDR3nt: TGTGCCAGCAGATATTCCCCCTCCTACGAGCAGTACTTC; CDR3aa: CASRYSPSYEQYF
d_gene: -; abundance: -; v_gene: TRBV7-9; j_gene: TRBJ2-4; CDR3nt: TGTGCCAGCAGCTTAGTATTGCAGGGGTCCATAGCCAAAAACATTCAGTACTTC; CDR3aa: CASSLVLQGSIAKNIQYF
d_gene: -; abundance: many; v_gene: TRBV6-5; j_gene: TRBJ1-5; CDR3nt: TGTGCCAGCAGACGGCAGGGCCTAAATCAGCCCCAGCATTTT; CDR3aa: CASRRQGLNQPQHF
d_gene: TRBD1; abundance: few; v_gene: TRBV6-5; j_gene: TRBJ2-5; CDR3nt: TGTGCCAGCAGTGAGACAGGGGAAGAGACCCAGTACTTC; CDR3aa: CASSETGEETQYF
d_gene: -; abundance: few; v_gene: TRBV5-1; j_gene: TRBJ2-7; CDR3nt: TGCGCCAGCAGGACAGAACGCACCTACGAGCAGTACTTC; CDR3aa: CASRTERTYEQYF
d_gene: -; abundance: -; v_gene: TRBV7-9; j_gene: TRBJ1-2; CDR3nt: TGTGCCAGCAGCTTCCAGGGAAGCTATGGCTACACCTTC; CDR3aa: CASSFQGSYGYTF
d_gene: -; abundance: -; v_gene: TRBV3-1; j_gene: TRBJ1-1; CDR3nt: TGTGCCAGCAGCCAAGAAGGGGGGACGGGTACTGAAGCTTTCTTT; CDR3aa: CASSQEGGTGTEAFF
d_gene: -; abundance: once; v_gene: TRBV5-6; j_gene: TRBJ2-5; CDR3nt: TGTGCCAGCAGCTTAACCGAGTTAGCAGAGACCCAGTACTTC; CDR3aa: CASSLTELAETQYF
d_gene: -; abundance: -; v_gene: TRBV2; j_gene: TRBJ2-7; CDR3nt: TGTGCCAGCAGTGAGCGGGGACAAATCACCTCCTACGAGCAGTACTTC; CDR3aa: CASSERGQITSYEQYF
d_gene: TRBD1; abundance: many; v_gene: TRBV7-9; j_gene: TRBJ2-2; CDR3nt: TGTGCCAGCAGCGAGGACAGGGTACTCAACGCCGGGGAGCTGTTTTTT; CDR3aa: CASSEDRVLNAGELFF
d_gene: TRBD2; abundance: many; v_gene: TRBV7-2; j_gene: TRBJ2-5; CDR3nt: TGTGCCAGCAGCTTAAGTGGACTAGCAGAGACCCAGTACTTC; CDR3aa: CASSLSGLAETQYF
d_gene: TRBD1; abundance: -; v_gene: TRBV6-5; j_gene: TRBJ2-5; CDR3nt: TGTGCCAGCAGCCCAACTCCAGCCAGGGGGCGAGAGACCCAGTACTTC; CDR3aa: CASSPTPARGRETQYF
d_gene: TRBD2; abundance: -; v_gene: TRBV20-1; j_gene: TRBJ2-2; CDR3nt: TGCAGTGCTGACATCTTGACTAGCGGGGCGGGGGAGCTGTTTTTT; CDR3aa: CSADILTSGAGELFF
d_gene: TRBD1; abundance: -; v_gene: TRBV7-9; j_gene: TRBJ2-7; CDR3nt: TGTGCCAGCAGCAAACCGGGACAGGGGAACAACCTAGCCTACGAGCAGTACTTC; CDR3aa: CASSKPGQGNNLAYEQYF